The 32 T cell receptor beta chains below all came from one sample that was sequenced in a study of blood T cell repertoires in COVID-19. Method: immunoSEQ multiplex PCR; TCRdb's copy keeps in-frame clones and lacks some. The repertoire holds 380,000 or so clones, with 88% as singletons. The sequenced sample was PBMCs or T cells enriched from blood (not recorded which). These receptors originate from a woman in her thirties with acute COVID-19.

The CDR3: CASSWTGVENGYTF. CDR3 bases: TGCGCCAGCAGCTGGACAGGGGTGGAGAATGGCTACACCTTC. The chain couples TRBV5-1 to TRBJ1-2, with 9 bases aligning to TRBD1. The germline V gene encodes CDR1 SGHRS and CDR2 YFSETQ. Trimming at V came to 3 bases and at J to 6 bases, leaving 6 bases not matched to a gene. The CDR3 runs 14 residues.

The J gene is TRBJ1-6, the V gene TRBV13; 7 bases agree with TRBD1. The germline V gene has CDR1 PRHDT and CDR2 FYEKMQ (reference sequence). V lost 0 bases to trimming and J lost 9 bases; unmatched junction nucleotides: 8. CDR3 length equals 16 residues. DNA of the CDR3: TGTGCCAGCAGCTTAGGCCGACAGGGACCGGGTTCACCCCTCCACTTT. Translating it yields CASSLGRQGPGSPLHF.

The chain recombines TRBV7-8 with TRBJ2-1, with 8 positions matching TRBD1. V shed 0 bases and J 6 bases; nucleotides not matched to a gene: 4. From germline, CDR1 is SGHVS and CDR2 FQNEAQ. The CDR3 sequence is 15 residues long. The CDR3 DNA is TGTGCCAGCAGCTTAGCTGCCGGGACAGGCAATGAGCAGTTCTTC. Its protein product is CASSLAAGTGNEQFF.

V is TRBV6-1 and J is TRBJ2-6; D not resolved. Germline CDR1 MNHNS, CDR2 SASEGT. V lost 1 base to trimming and J lost 0 bases, with 4 bases between them. This CDR3 contains 15 residues. CDR3 nucleotide sequence: TGTGCCAGCAGTGAAGACAGCTCTGGGGCCAACGTCCTGACTTTC. Translated, it gives CASSEDSSGANVLTF.

This chain links TRBV5-1 with TRBJ2-1; 12 bases line up with TRBD1. Germline CDR1 reads SGHRS; CDR2 reads YFSETQ. V shed 7 bases, J shed 2 bases, and the junction held 7 bases outside the gene matches. The CDR3 has 16 amino acids. CDR3 nucleotides: TGCGCCAGCGCACCCGGGACAGGGGGCCCCTACAATGAGCAGTTCTTC. Translation gives CASAPGTGGPYNEQFF.

The V call is TRBV4-1, the J call TRBJ2-4; 12 nucleotides agree with TRBD2. The CDR3 is made up of 17 amino acids. Trimming at V came to 1 base and at J to 2 bases, leaving 3 bases not matched to a gene. The V gene's germline CDR1 is MGHRA and CDR2 YSYEKL. CDR3 loop: CASSQASGGAPKNIQYF. In DNA, the CDR3 is TGCGCCAGCAGCCAAGCTAGCGGGGGGGCTCCCAAAAACATTCAGTACTTC.

This clone was observed a few times. The gene calls are TRBV18 and TRBJ1-1; D remains ambiguous. V lost 1 base to trimming and J lost 6 bases, with 12 bases between them. Germline CDR1 and CDR2: KGHSH and LQKENI. This CDR3 is 14 amino acids long. CDR3 sequence: CASSPRRPGAEAFF. CDR3 sequence (DNA): TGTGCCAGCTCACCACGCAGGCCCGGGGCTGAAGCTTTCTTT.

The chain carries TRBV2 and TRBJ2-5, with 8 bases identical to TRBD1. This CDR3 comprises 14 residues. The V gene's germline CDR1 is SNHLY and CDR2 FYNNEI. Trimming took 7 bases from V and 4 from J; bases not matched to a gene: 8. CDR3 loop: CASKSDRVGETQYF. The CDR3 DNA sequence: TGTGCCAGCAAGTCGGACAGGGTAGGAGAGACCCAGTACTTC.

This clone was seen once. The chain is built from TRBV27 and TRBJ1-2, with D perhaps matching TRBD1 (6 bases). Trimming shortened V by 7 bases and J by 3 bases, and 15 bases separated the two germline ends. CDR1 MNHEY and CDR2 SMNVEV come from the germline V gene (reference sequence). The CDR3 has 14 residues. The CDR3 protein is CASNPRGEDYGYTF. The CDR3 region has the DNA TGTGCCAGCAATCCCAGGGGTGAGGACTATGGCTACACCTTC.

The chain recombines TRBV9 with TRBJ2-3, with D maybe TRBD2 (6 bases). The CDR3 is made up of 14 amino acids. In germline, CDR1 is SGDLS, CDR2 YYNGEE. V dropped 4 bases and J dropped 8 bases, with 17 bases sitting between them. Written as DNA, the CDR3 is TGTGCCAGCAGCACCCAAGTGGGGGGAGGTACGCAGTATTTT. This encodes CASSTQVGGGTQYF.

The CDR3 region is CASSGQGRIQETQYF. CDR3 nucleotides: TGTGCCAGCAGCGGACAGGGGCGAATCCAAGAGACCCAGTACTTC. The rearrangement links TRBV7-2 to TRBJ2-5; TRBD1 aligns across 9 bases. Trimming cost V 5 bases and J 1 base; bases outside gene matches: 5. The CDR3 is 15 residues long. Germline CDR1 is SGHTA and CDR2 is FQGNSA.

The genes are TRBV6-5 and TRBJ1-4; D gene ambiguous. Trimming shortened V by 0 bases and J by 4 bases, and 6 bases separated the two germline ends. CDR3 length equals 14 residues. The germline V gene encodes CDR1 MNHEY and CDR2 SVGAGI. The chain's CDR3 is CASSYSRGNEKLFF. The CDR3 nucleotides are TGTGCCAGCAGTTACTCGCGGGGTAATGAAAAACTGTTTTTT.

V and J are TRBV7-6 and TRBJ1-1; D is unclear. The germline V gene encodes CDR1 SGHVS and CDR2 FNYEAQ. V shed 2 bases and J shed 1 base, with 8 bases lying between them. The CDR3 contains 14 residues. CDR3: CASSLIYGNTEAFF. As DNA, the CDR3 is TGTGCCAGCAGCTTAATCTACGGGAACACTGAAGCTTTCTTT.

The chain has TRBV19 and TRBJ2-7; D is undetermined. The CDR3 totals 13 residues. The ends were cut back, 4 bases at V and 2 bases at J, with 9 bases in the middle. The germline V gene encodes CDR1 LNHDA and CDR2 SQIVND (reference sequence). The chain's CDR3 is CASSNGLAYEQYF. Written as DNA, the CDR3 is TGTGCCAGTAGTAATGGTCTAGCCTACGAGCAGTACTTC. The full variable domain, in which reference TRBV19 and TRBJ2-7 provide the parts outside the CDR3, is DGGITQSPKYLFRKEGQNVTLSCEQNLNHDAMYWYRQDPGQGLRLIYYSQIVNDFQKGDIAEGYSVSREKKESFPLTVTSAQKNPTAFYLCASSNGLAYEQYFGPGTRLTVT.

This clone was seen a single time. The gene calls are TRBV11-2 and TRBJ2-5; weak D call: TRBD2 (6 bases). The CDR3 length is 12 residues. Germline V gene data show CDR1 as SGHAT and CDR2 as FQNNGV. V was cut by 6 bases and J by 4 bases, with 9 bases left in between. The CDR3 coding sequence is TGTGCCAGCAGTCGGGGAGGAGAGACCCAGTACTTC. Protein: CASSRGGETQYF.

The chain carries TRBV7-2 and TRBJ1-4; D is uncertain. In germline, CDR1 is SGHTA, CDR2 FQGNSA. The CDR3 sequence is 12 residues long. Trimming removed 4 bases from V and 8 bases from J, with 8 bases in between. CDR3 DNA sequence: TGTGCCAGCAGCTACTTGGGCGAAAAACTGTTTTTT. The encoded protein is CASSYLGEKLFF.

This clone was recorded only once. The V gene is TRBV6-4, the J gene TRBJ2-5, with a tentative D call TRBD1 (6 bases). Germline V gene data show CDR1 as MRHNA and CDR2 as SNTAGT. This CDR3 comprises 13 residues. The CDR3: CYGRGHLQETQYF. For the CDR3, the DNA is TGTTACGGCAGGGGCCACCTCCAAGAGACCCAGTACTTC.

The chain has TRBV5-1 and TRBJ2-5, with D possibly matching TRBD2 (6 bases). The CDR3 has 14 residues. Germline CDR1 reads SGHRS; CDR2 reads YFSETQ. The V gene lost 6 bases and the J gene lost 1 base, with 13 bases spanning the gap. CDR3 DNA sequence: TGCGCCAGCACCCTTGGACTAACCCAAGAGACCCAGTACTTC. Its protein is CASTLGLTQETQYF.

The chain couples TRBV7-6 to TRBJ2-7, with D possibly matching TRBD2 (5 bases). CDR1 and CDR2 from the germline V gene are SGHVS and FNYEAQ. Trimming cost V 5 bases and J 3 bases, with 17 bases left between them. The CDR3 has 15 amino acids. CDR3: CASSPEGSFGYEQYF. Here the CDR3 DNA reads TGTGCCAGCAGCCCCGAGGGCTCCTTTGGCTACGAGCAGTACTTC.

The chain couples TRBV29-1 to TRBJ2-7; a weak D match, TRBD2 (5 bases). V dropped 0 bases and J dropped 3 bases, with 9 bases sitting between them. This CDR3 spans 13 amino acids. CDR1 SQVTM and CDR2 ANQGSEA come from the germline V gene. CDR3 DNA: TGCAGCGTTGAAGAAGGAGGCAGCTACGAGCAGTACTTC. Encoded protein: CSVEEGGSYEQYF.

The rearrangement joins TRBV3-1 (or the pseudogene TRBV3-2) to TRBJ1-2; the D is unclear. Per the germline V gene, CDR1 is LGHDT and CDR2 is YNNKEL (reference sequence). This CDR3 has 13 residues. Trimming cost V 4 bases and J 7 bases, with 13 bases left between them. The CDR3 region is CASSPEPLFGYTF. CDR3 DNA: TGTGCCAGCAGCCCCGAACCTCTATTTGGCTACACCTTC.

The chain links TRBV7-3 to TRBJ2-5; 7 bases agree with TRBD2. V lost 3 bases, J lost 2 bases, and 3 bases stayed unmatched. Germline loops: CDR1 SGHTA, CDR2 FQGTGA. CDR3 length: 14 amino acids. The CDR3 sequence is CASSFVGGQETQYF. Written as DNA, the CDR3 is TGTGCCAGCAGCTTTGTCGGGGGGCAAGAGACCCAGTACTTC.

This clone was seen more than once but under ten times. This rearrangement joins TRBV18 to TRBJ2-1; no clear D. Deletions cut 1 base from V and 0 bases from J, with 10 bases between. The CDR3 runs 16 residues. Germline loops: CDR1 KGHSH, CDR2 LQKENI. CDR3 in DNA: TGTGCCAGCTCACCACTGGCGGCCCCCTCCTACAATGAGCAGTTCTTC. Its translation: CASSPLAAPSYNEQFF.

The chain joins TRBV10-3 to TRBJ2-3; 10 nucleotides agree with TRBD1. V gave up 10 bases and J gave up 0 bases; unmatched junction bases: 4. In germline, CDR1 is ENHRY, CDR2 SYGVKD. CDR3 size: 14 residues. Written as DNA, the CDR3 is TGTGCCACCAGGACAGGGGGGAGCACAGATACGCAGTATTTT. It translates to CATRTGGSTDTQYF.

This clone was seen only a few times. This rearrangement joins TRBV5-1 to TRBJ1-3; TRBD1 matches 9 bases. CDR3 length: 16 amino acids. V gave up 0 bases and J gave up 2 bases; unmatched junction bases: 3. Germline assignment: CDR1 SGHRS and CDR2 YFSETQ. In nucleotides, the CDR3 is TGCGCCAGCAGCTTGGCGGACAGGGGCCCTGGAAACACCATATATTTT. Protein sequence: CASSLADRGPGNTIYF.

The rearrangement links TRBV4-3 to TRBJ2-7; unclear D gene. V was shortened by 4 bases and J by 1 base, with 14 bases between the two germline ends. The germline V gene encodes CDR1 LGHNA and CDR2 YSLEER. This CDR3 comprises 15 residues. This CDR3 is CASSLLSSGSYEQYF. CDR3 sequence (DNA): TGCGCCAGCAGCCTCCTGAGTTCAGGATCCTACGAGCAGTACTTC.

This clone has just one count. The gene calls are TRBV5-8 and TRBJ2-7, with 8 nucleotides matching TRBD1. This CDR3 is built from 16 residues. The germline V gene encodes CDR1 SGHTS and CDR2 YDEGEE. With V trimmed by 6 bases and J by 4 bases, 15 bases remained unmatched. The CDR3 sequence: CASTPWGQGAGYEQYF. CDR3 in DNA: TGTGCCAGCACCCCGTGGGGGCAGGGGGCCGGGTACGAGCAGTACTTC.

In its sample, this clone was seen once. This CDR3 is CATSDLSESSYNEQFF. In DNA, the CDR3 is TGTGCCACCAGTGATTTGAGCGAGAGCTCCTACAATGAGCAGTTCTTC. The chain joins TRBV24-1 to TRBJ2-1, with D unclear. V dropped 0 bases and J dropped 0 bases, with 8 bases sitting between them. The CDR3 spans 16 residues. Germline lookup yields CDR1 KGHDR and CDR2 SFDVKD.

V usage is TRBV29-1 and J usage is TRBJ1-1, with 7 positions matching TRBD1. V shed 7 bases, J shed 6 bases, and the junction held 17 bases outside the gene matches. This CDR3 has 15 amino acids. CDR1 is SQVTM, CDR2 ANQGSEA, per germline. Here the CDR3 DNA reads TGCAGCGCAGAAGGGACGGCCAGGGGGGCCGCTGAAGCTTTCTTT. Amino acids: CSAEGTARGAAEAFF.

The V and J genes are TRBV4-3 and TRBJ1-2, with D possibly being TRBD1 (6 bases). This CDR3 region has 13 residues. Germline CDR1 LGHNA, CDR2 YSLEER. The V and J ends lost 4 bases and 5 bases respectively, with 11 bases between them. The CDR3 protein is CASSPDGQYGYTF. The CDR3 DNA is TGCGCCAGCAGCCCAGATGGACAGTATGGCTACACCTTC.

This chain joins TRBV24-1 and TRBJ1-2; TRBD1 might be the D (6 bases). This CDR3 is built from 16 residues. Deletions cut 1 base from V and 8 bases from J, with 19 bases between. The germline CDR1 and CDR2 sequences are KGHDR and SFDVKD. CDR3 region: CATSDLIPTGTVGYTF. The CDR3 nucleotides are TGTGCCACCAGTGATTTAATCCCAACAGGGACGGTCGGCTACACCTTC.

This chain uses TRBV7-2 with TRBJ1-2, with D possibly TRBD1 on 6 matching bases. Germline V gene sequence: CDR1 SGHTA, CDR2 FQGNSA. Trimming cost V 1 base and J 6 bases, with 12 bases left between them. CDR3 length equals 14 residues. CDR3 sequence (DNA): TGTGCCAGCAGCTTAGAGGGCCAGGGGCATGGCTACACCTTC. Its protein is CASSLEGQGHGYTF.